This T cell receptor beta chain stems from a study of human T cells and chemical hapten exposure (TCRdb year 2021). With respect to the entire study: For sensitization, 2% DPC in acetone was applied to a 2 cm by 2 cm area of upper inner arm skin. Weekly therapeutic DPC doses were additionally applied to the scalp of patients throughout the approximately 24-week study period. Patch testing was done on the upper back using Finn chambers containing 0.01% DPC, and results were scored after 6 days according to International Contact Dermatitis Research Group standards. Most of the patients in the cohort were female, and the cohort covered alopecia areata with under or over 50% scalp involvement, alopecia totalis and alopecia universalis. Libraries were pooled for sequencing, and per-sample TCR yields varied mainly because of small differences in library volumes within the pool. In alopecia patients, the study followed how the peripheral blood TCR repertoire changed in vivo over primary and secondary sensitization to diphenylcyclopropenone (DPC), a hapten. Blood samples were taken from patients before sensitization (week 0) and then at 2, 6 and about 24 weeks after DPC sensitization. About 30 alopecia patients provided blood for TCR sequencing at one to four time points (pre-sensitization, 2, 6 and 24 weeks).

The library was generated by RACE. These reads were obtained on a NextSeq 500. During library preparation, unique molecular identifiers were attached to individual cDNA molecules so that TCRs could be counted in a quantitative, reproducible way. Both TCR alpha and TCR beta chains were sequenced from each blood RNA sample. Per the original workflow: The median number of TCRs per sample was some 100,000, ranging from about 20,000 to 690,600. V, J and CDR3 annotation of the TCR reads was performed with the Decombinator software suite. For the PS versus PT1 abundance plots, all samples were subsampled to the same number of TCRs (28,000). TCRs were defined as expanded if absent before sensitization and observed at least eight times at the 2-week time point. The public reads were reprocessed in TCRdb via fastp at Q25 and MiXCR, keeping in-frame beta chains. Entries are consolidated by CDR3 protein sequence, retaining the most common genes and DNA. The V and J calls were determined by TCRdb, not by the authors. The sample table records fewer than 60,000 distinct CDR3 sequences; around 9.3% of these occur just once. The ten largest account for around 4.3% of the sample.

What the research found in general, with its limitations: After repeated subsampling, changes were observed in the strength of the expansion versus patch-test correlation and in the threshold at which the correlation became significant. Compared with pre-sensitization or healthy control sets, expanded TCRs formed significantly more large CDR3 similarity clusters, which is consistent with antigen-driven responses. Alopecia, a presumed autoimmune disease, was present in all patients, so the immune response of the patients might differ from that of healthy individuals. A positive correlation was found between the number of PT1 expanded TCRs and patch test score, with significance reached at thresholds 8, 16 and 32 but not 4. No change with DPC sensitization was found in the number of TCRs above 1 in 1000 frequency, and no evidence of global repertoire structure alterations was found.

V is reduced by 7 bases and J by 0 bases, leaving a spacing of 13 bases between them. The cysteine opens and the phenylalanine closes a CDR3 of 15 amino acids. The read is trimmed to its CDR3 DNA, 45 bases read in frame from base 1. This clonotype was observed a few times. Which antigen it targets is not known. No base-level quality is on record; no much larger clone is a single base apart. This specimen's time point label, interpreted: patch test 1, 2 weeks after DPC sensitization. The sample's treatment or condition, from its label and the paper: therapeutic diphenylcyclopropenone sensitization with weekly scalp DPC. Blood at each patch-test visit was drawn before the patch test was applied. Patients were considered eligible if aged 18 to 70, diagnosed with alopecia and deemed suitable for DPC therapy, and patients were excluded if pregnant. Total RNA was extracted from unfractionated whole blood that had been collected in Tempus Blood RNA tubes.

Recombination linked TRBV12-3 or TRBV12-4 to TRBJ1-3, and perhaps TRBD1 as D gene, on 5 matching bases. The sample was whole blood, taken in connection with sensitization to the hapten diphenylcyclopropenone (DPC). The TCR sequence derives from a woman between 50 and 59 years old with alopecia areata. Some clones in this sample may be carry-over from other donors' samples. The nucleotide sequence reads TGTGCCAGCAACCACAGGAGACTCTCTGGAAACACCATATATTTT. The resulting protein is CASNHRRLSGNTIYF.